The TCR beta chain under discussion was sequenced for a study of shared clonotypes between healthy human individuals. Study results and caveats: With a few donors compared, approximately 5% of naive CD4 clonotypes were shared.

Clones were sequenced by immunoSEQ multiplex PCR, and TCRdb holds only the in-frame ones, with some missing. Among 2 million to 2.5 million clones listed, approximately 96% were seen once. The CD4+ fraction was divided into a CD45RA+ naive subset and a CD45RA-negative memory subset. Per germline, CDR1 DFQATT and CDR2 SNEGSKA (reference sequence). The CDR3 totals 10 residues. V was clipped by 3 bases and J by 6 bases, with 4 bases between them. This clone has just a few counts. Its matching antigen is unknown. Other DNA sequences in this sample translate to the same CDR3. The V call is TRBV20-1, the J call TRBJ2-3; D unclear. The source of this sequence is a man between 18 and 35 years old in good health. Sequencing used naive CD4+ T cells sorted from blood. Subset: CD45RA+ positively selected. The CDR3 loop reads CSASSDTQYF. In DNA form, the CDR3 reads TGCAGTGCTAGTTCCGATACGCAGTATTTT.